The 18 T cell receptor beta chains below come from one sample, sequenced in a study of T-cell reconstitution after alpha-beta-depleted transplantation in children. Unique molecular identifiers were incorporated when the TCRbeta library was constructed. TCRdb re-called the PCR reads through MiXCR, storing one row per CDR3 protein. The sample records around 600,000 distinct CDR3 sequences, approximately 10% being singletons. Specimen: PBMCs from the stem cell graft donor, collected from the stem cell graft. The receptors were sampled from a human donor who donated a stem cell graft to a child with acute myeloid leukemia.

As concerns this clonotype: A much bigger clone sits one base away, suggesting this may be a read error. Since no conserved phenylalanine or tryptophan closes the CDR3, a read error is the likely cause. This chain links TRBV29-1 with TRBJ2-1, with a tentative D call TRBD2 (5 bases). The CDR3 runs to 13 residues. Germline-derived CDR1 and CDR2 are SQVTM and ANQGSEA. V lost 4 bases and J 6 bases, leaving 13 bases between the germline ends. CDR3 amino acids: CSVGGNPPNEQFL. The CDR3 bases are TGCAGCGTTGGAGGGAACCCGCCCAATGAGCAGTTCCTC.

This clonotype showed up many times. The chain uses TRBV12-3 or TRBV12-4 and TRBJ2-7; TRBD1 aligns across 7 bases. The CDR3 sequence is 12 residues long. V was pared by 8 bases and J by 4 bases, with 5 bases of the junction left unmatched. The CDR3 DNA reads as TGTGCCAGCGGTGGACAGGAATACGAGCAGTACTTC. It is translated as CASGGQEYEQYF.

This chain connects TRBV3-1 to TRBJ2-7, with D possibly matching TRBD2 (7 bases). Germline V lookup: CDR1 LGHDT, CDR2 YNNKEL (reference sequence). The V end was cut by 4 bases, the J end by 4 bases, with 17 bases between. The CDR3 consists of 15 residues. The CDR3: CASSPFPSGTYEQYF. CDR3 sequence (DNA): TGTGCCAGCAGCCCCTTCCCCAGCGGGACATACGAGCAGTACTTC.

Concerning this clonotype: The conserved closing phenylalanine or tryptophan is absent in this CDR3, likely reflecting a read error. The rearrangement links TRBV7-2 to TRBJ2-1; possible D gene TRBD2, 7 bases. V lost 1 base and J lost 4, with 14 bases in between. This CDR3 spans 16 amino acids. Germline V gene sequence: CDR1 SGHTA, CDR2 FQGNSA. In DNA, the CDR3 is TGTGCCAGCAGCTTAGGGTTAGGGGGGGCTTACAATGAGCAGTTCCTC. It is translated as CASSLGLGGAYNEQFL.

The genes are TRBV5-1 and TRBJ2-2; D perhaps matches TRBD1 (6 bases). This CDR3 spans 14 amino acids. Germline assignment: CDR1 SGHRS and CDR2 YFSETQ. Trimming left V 1 base short and J 7 bases short, with 11 bases between. The DNA for the CDR3 is TGCGCCAGCAGCTTGACAGGGTCTATCGGGGAGCTGTTTTTT. It codes for CASSLTGSIGELFF.

This clonotype has only a few counts. The chain uses TRBV18 and TRBJ1-5; TRBD1 might be the D (5 bases). Germline V gene lookup returns CDR1 KGHSH and CDR2 LQKENI. The V and J ends lost 3 bases and 5 bases respectively, with 17 bases between them. The CDR3 spans 16 residues. CDR3 sequence: CASSPSSRGADQPQHF. CDR3 DNA: TGTGCCAGCTCACCCTCTAGTCGCGGGGCAGATCAGCCCCAGCATTTT.

There are many counts of this clonotype. The genes are TRBV6-5 and TRBJ1-4, with TRBD1 as a possible D gene (5 bases). CDR1 MNHEY and CDR2 SVGAGI come from the germline V gene. V dropped 4 bases and J dropped 4 bases, with 10 bases sitting between them. CDR3 length equals 14 residues. The DNA of the CDR3 is TGTGCCAGCAGTTCAGGGCGAAGTAATGAAAAACTGTTTTTT. The encoded protein is CASSSGRSNEKLFF.

A few counts support this clonotype. The rearrangement uses TRBV27 and TRBJ2-7, with 7 bases lining up with TRBD2. The germline CDR1 and CDR2 sequences are MNHEY and SMNVEV (reference sequence). Trimming cost V 4 bases and J 0 bases; bases outside gene matches: 9. CDR3 length: 16 residues. The CDR3 DNA is TGTGCCAGCAGTTCGACTAGCCTAAGGAGCTCCTACGAGCAGTACTTC. Protein sequence: CASSSTSLRSSYEQYF.

This clonotype was counted only a few times. The V gene is TRBV27, the J gene TRBJ2-3, with TRBD2 identical over 7 bases. The junction had 8 bases not matched to a gene; V was cut back by 6 bases and J by 2 bases. CDR1 and CDR2 (germline): MNHEY, SMNVEV (reference sequence). The CDR3 extends over 15 amino acids. Here the CDR3 reads CASRLGSGLTDTQYF. CDR3 sequence (DNA): TGTGCCAGCAGATTGGGTAGCGGGCTCACAGATACGCAGTATTTT.

This clonotype was recorded at least ten times. J is TRBJ1-1 and V is TRBV7-8, with D uncertain. This CDR3 contains 14 residues. Looked up from germline, CDR1 is SGHVS and CDR2 is FQNEAQ. V was trimmed by 2 bases and J by 7 bases, leaving 14 bases between them. Here the CDR3 DNA reads TGTGCCAGCAGCTTACGGTGGTCGGAGTATGAAGCTTTCTTT. It encodes CASSLRWSEYEAFF.

The CDR3 sequence is CAISGGGNTIYF. Here the CDR3 DNA reads TGTGCCATCTCAGGGGGCGGAAACACCATATATTTT. This chain links TRBV10-3 with TRBJ1-3, with 8 positions matching TRBD1. The V and J ends lost 8 bases and 4 bases, in that order; junction bases with no gene match: 1. This CDR3 contains 12 residues. Germline CDR1 ENHRY, CDR2 SYGVKD.

This clonotype was seen repeatedly, ten times or more. The V call is TRBV12-3 or TRBV12-4, the J call TRBJ2-7, with D possibly matching TRBD2 (5 bases). The V end was cut by 1 base, the J end by 1 base, with 8 bases between. This CDR3 is 14 amino acids long. The CDR3 reads CASSLVRDSYEQYF. The CDR3 DNA sequence: TGTGCCAGCAGTTTAGTTCGGGATTCCTACGAGCAGTACTTC.

This clonotype was counted ten times or more. The V gene is TRBV7-2, the J gene TRBJ2-7; 10 bases map to TRBD1. Trimming cost V 5 bases and J 6 bases; bases outside gene matches: 7. Per the germline V gene, CDR1 is SGHTA and CDR2 is FQGNSA. The CDR3 sequence is 14 residues long. The CDR3 here is CASSLRGQGLEQYF. CDR3 in DNA: TGTGCCAGCAGCCTTCGGGGACAGGGGCTCGAGCAGTACTTC.

The sample holds a few counts of this clonotype. The rearrangement links TRBV9 to TRBJ1-5; 7 bases align to TRBD1. Germline V lookup: CDR1 SGDLS, CDR2 YYNGEE. The CDR3 sequence is 14 residues long. V trimming: 0 bases; J trimming: 9 bases; junction bases outside the gene matches: 6. The CDR3 reads CASSVGAGGWPQHF. CDR3 coding DNA: TGTGCCAGCAGCGTAGGGGCAGGGGGATGGCCCCAGCATTTT.

The CDR3, as DNA: TGTGCCAGCAGTGAAAATCCGGGTTTCGAGGCTTTCTTT. Its translation is CASSENPGFEAFF. The V call is TRBV6-1, the J call TRBJ1-1; D unresolved. CDR3 length: 13 residues. CDR1 MNHNS and CDR2 SASEGT come from the germline V gene. Trimming left V 2 bases short and J 11 bases short, with 15 bases between.

This chain uses TRBV27 with TRBJ1-5, with D hard to call. The V and J ends lost 0 bases and 2 bases respectively, with 11 bases between them. The germline V gene has CDR1 MNHEY and CDR2 SMNVEV (reference sequence). There are 16 residues in the CDR3. The CDR3 DNA is TGTGCCAGCAGTTTATCGACGGGGAACGGCAATCAGCCCCAGCATTTT. Protein: CASSLSTGNGNQPQHF.

This rearrangement joins TRBV20-1 to TRBJ2-3, with D possibly called TRBD1 or TRBD2 (7 bases each). Germline-derived CDR1 and CDR2 are DFQATT and SNEGSKA (reference sequence). The CDR3 is 15 amino acids. Trimming removed 6 bases at V and 3 bases at J, with 19 bases between. The CDR3 loop is CSAPSGGTATDTQYF. For the CDR3, the DNA is TGCAGTGCCCCTTCCGGGGGGACAGCAACAGATACGCAGTATTTT.

The chain has TRBV5-1 and TRBJ2-3; unclear D gene. V lost 7 bases to trimming and J lost 0 bases, with 15 bases between them. The CDR3 runs to 15 residues. Germline V lookup: CDR1 SGHRS, CDR2 YFSETQ. The CDR3 region has the DNA TGCGCCAGCGGATCCAAGGGCACTAGCACAGATACGCAGTATTTT. Translated: CASGSKGTSTDTQYF. Supplemented by reference TRBV5-1 and TRBJ2-3, the full variable domain reads KAGVTQTPRYLIKTRGQQVTLSCSPISGHRSVSWYQQTPGQGLQFLFEYFSETQRNKGNFPGRFSGRQFSNSRSEMNVSTLELGDSALYLCASGSKGTSTDTQYFGPGTRLTVL.